The 27 T cell receptor beta chains listed next were all sequenced from one sample in a study of beta chain features in type 1 diabetes. Antigens of these TCRs are unknown. General study results and limits: Shortening of TCRB CDR3s, moderate but significant, appeared in all four CD4+ subsets of Type 1 diabetes patients.

Sequenced material consisted of expressed TCRB transcripts (all of the isolated RNA was reverse transcribed). The protocol was immunoSEQ multiplex PCR, while the TCRdb copy is restricted to in-frame clones and leaves out a portion. The sample includes about 260,000 clones, over 20% of them seen just once. Specimen: naive CD4+ T cells from blood. The receptors here all came from a woman aged 35 to 49 with type 1 diabetes.

This clone was seen only a few times. The V and J genes are TRBV9 and TRBJ1-1; no reliable D call. Between the trimmed V and J ends, which lost 3 bases and 0 bases, there was a span of 9 bases. Looked up from germline, CDR1 is SGDLS and CDR2 is YYNGEE. The CDR3 is made up of 14 amino acids. The CDR3 region has the DNA TGTGCCAGCAGCGCTGGAGAACTGAACACTGAAGCTTTCTTT. Protein product: CASSAGELNTEAFF.

The V and J genes are TRBV29-1 and TRBJ2-7, with 10 bases identical to TRBD2. This CDR3 is 14 amino acids long. Trimming at V came to 3 bases and at J to 2 bases, leaving 4 bases not matched to a gene. Germline V gives CDR1 SQVTM, CDR2 ANQGSEA. The CDR3 DNA reads TGCAGCGTTGAGAGCGGGAGGGCCCCCTACGAGCAGTACTTC. Translating gives CSVESGRAPYEQYF.

The CDR3 DNA sequence: TGTGCCAGCAATTCGTCAGATCAGCCCCAGCATTTT. Its protein product is CASNSSDQPQHF. The J gene is TRBJ1-5, the V gene TRBV28; no definite D call. Germline V gene lookup returns CDR1 MDHEN and CDR2 SYDVKM. This CDR3 region has 12 residues. With 7 bases removed from V and 5 bases from J, the gap between germline ends came to 9 bases.

J is TRBJ1-6 and V is TRBV5-1; maybe TRBD1 (6 bases). Between the trimmed V and J ends, which lost 0 bases and 9 bases, there was a span of 19 bases. This CDR3 is 17 amino acids long. Germline-derived CDR1 and CDR2 are SGHRS and YFSETQ. CDR3 residues: CASSLAGTGGAGSPLHF. CDR3 DNA sequence: TGCGCCAGCAGCTTGGCAGGGACGGGGGGCGCGGGTTCACCCCTCCACTTT.

The V call is TRBV4-3, the J call TRBJ1-1; D is uncertain. Trimming took off 0 bases at V and 5 bases at J, with 13 bases between the two ends. The germline V gene has CDR1 LGHNA and CDR2 YSLEER. The CDR3 runs 15 residues. The CDR3 nucleotides are TGCGCCAGCAGCCAAGAGGTGGGAGGTAGGACTGAAGCTTTCTTT. Translation: CASSQEVGGRTEAFF.

This clone was observed a few times. V usage is TRBV7-9 and J usage is TRBJ2-3; D unresolved. Germline V CDR1 and CDR2: SEHNR, FQNEAQ (reference sequence). V was clipped by 2 bases and J by 6 bases, with 12 bases between them. This CDR3 is built from 14 residues. The CDR3: CASSLSRSTDTQYF. The CDR3 DNA reads TGTGCCAGCAGCTTAAGCCGGAGTACGGATACGCAGTATTTT. The variable domain in full, with the rest retrieved from reference TRBV7-9 and TRBJ2-3, is DTGVSQNPRHKITKRGQNVTFRCDPISEHNRLYWYRQTLGQGPEFLTYFQNEAQLEKSRLLSDRFSAERPKGSFSTLEIQRTEQGDSAMYLCASSLSRSTDTQYFGPGTRLTVL.

The rearrangement joins TRBV9 to TRBJ1-3, with a tentative D call TRBD1 (6 bases). Trimming removed 0 bases at V and 0 bases at J, with 10 bases between. The CDR3 has 16 residues. Germline V CDR1 and CDR2: SGDLS, YYNGEE. CDR3 amino acids: CASSVVDRSSGNTIYF. As DNA, the CDR3 is TGTGCCAGCAGCGTAGTTGACAGGAGCTCTGGAAACACCATATATTTT.

The chain links TRBV4-1 to TRBJ2-2; tentatively, D is TRBD1 (6 bases). The CDR3 spans 15 residues. V shed 0 bases and J shed 6 bases, with 11 bases lying between them. Germline CDR1 reads MGHRA; CDR2 reads YSYEKL. CDR3: CASSQENRVAGELFF. In DNA form, the CDR3 reads TGCGCCAGCAGCCAAGAGAACAGGGTCGCCGGGGAGCTGTTTTTT.

The V and J genes are TRBV29-1 and TRBJ2-1; 8 nucleotides align to TRBD2. The CDR3 runs to 15 residues. V was pared by 6 bases and J by 0 bases, with 7 bases of the junction left unmatched. Germline loops: CDR1 SQVTM, CDR2 ANQGSEA. The CDR3 loop reads CSVTGGGSSYNEQFF. In DNA, the CDR3 is TGCAGCGTCACCGGCGGGGGGAGCTCCTACAATGAGCAGTTCTTC.

This chain links TRBV5-1 with TRBJ2-2; D remains ambiguous. This CDR3 is built from 13 residues. CDR1 and CDR2 (germline): SGHRS, YFSETQ. Trimming took 7 bases from V and 0 from J, leaving 7 bases between them. This CDR3 reads CASEVTNTGELFF. The CDR3 DNA reads TGCGCCAGCGAGGTTACGAACACCGGGGAGCTGTTTTTT.

Note on this clone: One junction end disagrees with the germline gene, perhaps due to a read error. The gene calls are TRBV29-1 and TRBJ2-5; no definite D call. CDR1 is SQVTM, CDR2 ANQGSEA, per germline. The CDR3 spans 12 residues. The CDR3 protein is CSIDEQWETQYF. The CDR3 region has the DNA TGCAGCATTGATGAGCAATGGGAGACCCAGTACTTC.

For the CDR3, the DNA is TGTGCCTCCCTCCCGGGACTAGCGGCCACAGATACGCAGTATTTT. This sequence encodes CASLPGLAATDTQYF. This chain uses TRBV30 with TRBJ2-3, with 11 bases aligning to TRBD2. The CDR3 contains 15 residues. J was trimmed by 2 bases and V by 7 bases; bases with no gene match: 8. CDR1 is GTSNPN, CDR2 SVGIG, per germline (reference sequence).

This clone was seen only a few times. This rearrangement joins TRBV25-1 to TRBJ2-3; no reliable D call. In germline, CDR1 is MGHDK, CDR2 SYGVNS. V was cut by 0 bases and J by 1 base, with 11 bases left in between. The CDR3 is 16 residues long. DNA of the CDR3: TGTGCCAGCAGTGAATATGGCTTATCCCGCACAGATACGCAGTATTTT. Translation: CASSEYGLSRTDTQYF.

In its sample, this clone was seen a few times. The chain is built from TRBV2 and TRBJ1-5; 9 bases align to TRBD1. Germline V gene lookup returns CDR1 SNHLY and CDR2 FYNNEI. The V gene end was trimmed by 4 bases and the J gene end by 7 bases; junction bases not matched to a gene: 8. The CDR3 is made up of 15 amino acids. The CDR3 protein is CASSVQGAAGQPQHF. CDR3 in DNA: TGTGCCAGCAGTGTACAGGGGGCTGCGGGACAGCCCCAGCATTTT. The whole variable domain, remainder taken from reference TRBV2 and TRBJ1-5, is EPEVTQTPSHQVTQMGQEVILRCVPISNHLYFYWYRQILGQKVEFLVSFYNNEISEKSEIFDDQFSVERPDGSNFTLKIRSTKLEDSAMYFCASSVQGAAGQPQHFGDGTRLSIL.

This clone was seen a few times. The chain recombines TRBV11-1 with TRBJ2-7, with unresolved D. Trimming pared 3 bases from V and 2 bases from J, leaving 11 bases between. The CDR3 runs to 14 residues. Germline assignment: CDR1 SGHAT and CDR2 FQDESV (reference sequence). CDR3 DNA sequence: TGTGCCAGCAGCTTTTCCGTTAGAACCTACGAGCAGTACTTC. This codes for CASSFSVRTYEQYF.

J is TRBJ2-3 and V is TRBV14, with D perhaps matching TRBD2 (5 bases). V shed 4 bases and J shed 6 bases, with 8 bases lying between them. The germline gives CDR1 SGHDN, CDR2 FVKESK. This CDR3 has 12 amino acids. This chain's CDR3 is CASSLKRDTQYF. The CDR3 DNA sequence: TGTGCCAGCAGCCTTAAGCGGGATACGCAGTATTTT.

A few counts support this clone. The chain has TRBV5-5 and TRBJ2-7, with TRBD1 as a possible D gene (6 bases). Germline values: CDR1 SGHKS, CDR2 YYEKEE (reference sequence). The CDR3 covers 15 residues. V was trimmed by 3 bases and J by 3 bases, leaving 16 bases between them. The CDR3 protein is CASSWTEPVLYEQYF. The CDR3 DNA is TGTGCCAGCAGCTGGACAGAACCCGTCCTCTACGAGCAGTACTTC.

This clone occurred a few times. J is TRBJ2-5 and V is TRBV15, with 8 bases lining up with TRBD2. There are 16 residues in the CDR3. Trimming removed 0 bases from V and 5 bases from J; junction bases left unmatched: 8. Germline loops: CDR1 LNHNV, CDR2 YYDKDF (reference sequence). The CDR3 region has the DNA TGTGCCACCAGCAGAGAAGTAGCGGGGACCGGCGAGACCCAGTACTTC. It yields the protein CATSREVAGTGETQYF.

The V and J genes are TRBV28 and TRBJ1-2; D not certain. The CDR3 length is 13 residues. V dropped 3 bases and J dropped 8 bases, with 13 bases sitting between them. In germline, CDR1 is MDHEN, CDR2 SYDVKM. The CDR3: CASSLEAFGGYTF. CDR3 nucleotides: TGTGCCAGCAGTTTGGAGGCCTTCGGCGGCTACACCTTC.

Only a few counts were recorded for this clone. The rearrangement uses TRBV7-2 and TRBJ2-1; 7 bases are a match to TRBD1. The germline V gene encodes CDR1 SGHTA and CDR2 FQGNSA. V gave up 5 bases and J gave up 6 bases; unmatched junction bases: 10. The CDR3 is 15 residues long. CDR3 DNA sequence: TGTGCCAGCAGCCGGAGACAGGGAATGAGCAATGAGCAGTTCTTC. This sequence encodes CASSRRQGMSNEQFF.

This chain connects TRBV6-5 to TRBJ2-5; D is unclear. V lost 5 bases, J lost 0 bases, and 10 bases lay in between. CDR1 and CDR2 (germline): MNHEY, SVGAGI. CDR3 length: 14 residues. CDR3 sequence reads: CASSPSQYQETQYF. CDR3 in DNA: TGTGCCAGCAGTCCCTCGCAGTACCAAGAGACCCAGTACTTC.

The J gene is TRBJ1-2, the V gene TRBV7-2, with 7 bases aligning to TRBD1. CDR1 and CDR2 from the germline V gene are SGHTA and FQGNSA. Unmatched junction bases numbered 12, after V lost 5 bases and J lost 6 bases. The CDR3 spans 15 residues. CDR3 sequence (DNA): TGTGCCAGCAGCCTAATTACAGGGGACGCTCATGGCTACACCTTC. Protein: CASSLITGDAHGYTF.

This clone was picked up a small number of times. The genes are TRBV29-1 and TRBJ1-5; D is undetermined. Trimming pared 2 bases from V and 2 bases from J, leaving 10 bases between. Germline assignment: CDR1 SQVTM and CDR2 ANQGSEA. This CDR3 region has 14 residues. This chain's CDR3 is CSVETGLGNQPQHF. In nucleotides, the CDR3 is TGCAGCGTTGAAACCGGACTGGGCAATCAGCCCCAGCATTTT.

The chain is built from TRBV9 and TRBJ1-6; D is unresolved. The germline V gene has CDR1 SGDLS and CDR2 YYNGEE. V lost 2 bases to trimming and J lost 7 bases, with 4 bases between them. This CDR3 has 12 amino acids. CDR3 nucleotide sequence: TGTGCCAGCAGCGTGCGGAATTCACCCCTCCACTTT. Translated: CASSVRNSPLHF.

This clone was counted between two and nine times. The genes are TRBV2 and TRBJ2-7; 10 nucleotides agree with TRBD1. Germline assignment: CDR1 SNHLY and CDR2 FYNNEI. This CDR3 is 14 amino acids long. V shed 7 bases, J shed 2 bases, and the junction held 5 bases outside the gene matches. CDR3 sequence (DNA): TGTGCCAGCACCCCAGGACAGGGGGCCTACGAGCAGTACTTC. It encodes CASTPGQGAYEQYF.

This sequence joins TRBV4-3 and TRBJ2-7, with TRBD1 matching 8 bases. The CDR3 runs 16 residues. V lost 1 base to trimming and J lost 2 bases; unmatched junction nucleotides: 7. Germline V CDR1 and CDR2: LGHNA, YSLEER. In nucleotides, the CDR3 is TGCGCCAGCAGCCAAGGCCTGGACAGGGACCCCTACGAGCAGTACTTC. This gives the protein CASSQGLDRDPYEQYF.

This clone showed up just a few times. The genes are TRBV7-2 and TRBJ2-3; 7 nucleotides match TRBD1. CDR1 and CDR2 (germline): SGHTA, FQGNSA. The CDR3 totals 14 residues. The V and J ends lost 2 bases and 4 bases, in that order; junction bases with no gene match: 3. CDR3 DNA sequence: TGTGCCAGCAGCTTAAACAGGGGCGCAGATACGCAGTATTTT. This gives the protein CASSLNRGADTQYF.